These T cell receptor beta chains were read from a single sample in a study of CD8+ T cells in alopecia areata. The assay was immunoSEQ multiplex PCR, and TCRdb's table has in-frame clones only and misses some. In the table there are around 210,000 clones, roughly three fifths of which are singletons. Sequenced: CD8+ T cells sorted from blood. Receptor source: a human donor in good health. Each CDR3 is given without its conserved first and last residue.

V	CDR3
TRBV19	ASTGSKNIQY
TRBV2	ASSTGQLYGYT
TRBV5-1	ASSSRQGSLEQY
TRBV5-6	ASSLIPQDYGYT
TRBV29-1	SVEEGYYYGYT
TRBV25-1	ASSFQGMYTEAF
TRBV9	ASSVSTEDQPQH
TRBV29-1	SVFKGTQY
TRBV27	ASSSGQVNQPQH
TRBV19	ASSRPLGTLYNEQF
TRBV2	ASSDGLLSDTGELF